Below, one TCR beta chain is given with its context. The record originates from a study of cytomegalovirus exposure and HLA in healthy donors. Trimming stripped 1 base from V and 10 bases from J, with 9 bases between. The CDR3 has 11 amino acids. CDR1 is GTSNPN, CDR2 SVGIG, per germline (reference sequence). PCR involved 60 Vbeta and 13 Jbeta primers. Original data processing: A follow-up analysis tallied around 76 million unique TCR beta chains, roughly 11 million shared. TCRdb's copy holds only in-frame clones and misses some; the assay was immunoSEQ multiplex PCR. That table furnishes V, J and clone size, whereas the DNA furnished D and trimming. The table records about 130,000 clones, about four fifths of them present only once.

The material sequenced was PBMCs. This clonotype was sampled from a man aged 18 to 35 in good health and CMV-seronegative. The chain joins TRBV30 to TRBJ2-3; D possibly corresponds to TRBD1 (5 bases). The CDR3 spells CAWSGQTPQYF. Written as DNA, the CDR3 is TGTGCCTGGAGTGGACAGACTCCGCAGTATTTT.